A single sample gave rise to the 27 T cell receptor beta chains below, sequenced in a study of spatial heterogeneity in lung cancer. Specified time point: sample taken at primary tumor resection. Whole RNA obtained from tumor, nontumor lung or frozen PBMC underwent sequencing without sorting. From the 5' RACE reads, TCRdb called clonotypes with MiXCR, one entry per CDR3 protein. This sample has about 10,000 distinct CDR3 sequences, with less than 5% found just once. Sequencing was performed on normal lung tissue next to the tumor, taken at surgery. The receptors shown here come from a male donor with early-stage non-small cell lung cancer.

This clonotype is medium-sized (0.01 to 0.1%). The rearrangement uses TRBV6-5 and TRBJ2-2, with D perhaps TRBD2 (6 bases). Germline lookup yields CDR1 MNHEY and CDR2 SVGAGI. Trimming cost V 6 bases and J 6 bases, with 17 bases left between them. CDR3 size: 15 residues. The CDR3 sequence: CASRDGAAGAGELFF. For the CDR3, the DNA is TGTGCCAGCAGGGATGGGGCAGCGGGTGCCGGGGAGCTGTTTTTT.

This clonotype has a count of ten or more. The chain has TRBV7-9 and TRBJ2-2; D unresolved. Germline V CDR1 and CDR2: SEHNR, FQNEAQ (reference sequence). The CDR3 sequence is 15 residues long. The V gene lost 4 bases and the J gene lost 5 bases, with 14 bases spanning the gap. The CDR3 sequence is CASSSSELGTGELFF. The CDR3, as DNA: TGTGCCAGCAGCTCGTCCGAGCTAGGAACCGGGGAGCTGTTTTTT. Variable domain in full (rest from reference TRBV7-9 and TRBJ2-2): DTGVSQNPRHKITKRGQNVTFRCDPISEHNRLYWYRQTLGQGPEFLTYFQNEAQLEKSRLLSDRFSAERPKGSFSTLEIQRTEQGDSAMYLCASSSSELGTGELFFGEGSRLTVL.

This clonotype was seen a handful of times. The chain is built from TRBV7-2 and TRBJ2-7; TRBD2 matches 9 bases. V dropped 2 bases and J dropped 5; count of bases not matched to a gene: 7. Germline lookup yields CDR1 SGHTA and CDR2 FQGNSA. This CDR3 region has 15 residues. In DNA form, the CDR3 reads TGTGCCAGCAGCTTATACGCTAGCGGGAACAACGAGCAGTACTTC. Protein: CASSLYASGNNEQYF.

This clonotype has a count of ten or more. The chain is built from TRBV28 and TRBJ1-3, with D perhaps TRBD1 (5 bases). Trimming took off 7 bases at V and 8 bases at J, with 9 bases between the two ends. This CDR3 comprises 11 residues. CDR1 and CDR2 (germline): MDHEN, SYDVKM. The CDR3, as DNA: TGTGCCAGCACCCCGGGGGACACCATATATTTT. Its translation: CASTPGDTIYF.

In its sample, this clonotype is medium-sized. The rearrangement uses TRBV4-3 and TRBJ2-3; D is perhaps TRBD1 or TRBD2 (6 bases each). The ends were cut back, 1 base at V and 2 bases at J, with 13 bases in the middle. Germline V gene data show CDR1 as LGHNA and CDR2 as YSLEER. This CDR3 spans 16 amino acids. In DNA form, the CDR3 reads TGCGCCAGCAGCCAAGGAGGGGGGATAGCCACAGATACGCAGTATTTT. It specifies CASSQGGGIATDTQYF.

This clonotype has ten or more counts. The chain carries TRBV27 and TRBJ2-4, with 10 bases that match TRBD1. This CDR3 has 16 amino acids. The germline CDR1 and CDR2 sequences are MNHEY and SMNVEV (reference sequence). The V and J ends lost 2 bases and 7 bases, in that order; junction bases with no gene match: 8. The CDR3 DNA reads TGTGCCAGCAGTTTAGGGGGGGGACAGGGGACGAACATTCAGTACTTC. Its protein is CASSLGGGQGTNIQYF.

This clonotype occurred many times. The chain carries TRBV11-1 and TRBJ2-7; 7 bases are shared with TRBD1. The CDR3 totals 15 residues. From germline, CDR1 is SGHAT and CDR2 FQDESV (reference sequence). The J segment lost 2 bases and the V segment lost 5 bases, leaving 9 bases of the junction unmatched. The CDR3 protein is CASSPKGAVTYEQYF. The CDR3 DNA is TGTGCCAGCAGCCCAAAGGGGGCGGTTACCTACGAGCAGTACTTC.

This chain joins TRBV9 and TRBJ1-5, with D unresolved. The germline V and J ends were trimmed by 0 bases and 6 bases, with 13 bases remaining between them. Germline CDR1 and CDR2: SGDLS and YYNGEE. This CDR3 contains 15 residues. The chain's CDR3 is CASSVATGEGQPQHF. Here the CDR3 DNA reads TGTGCCAGCAGCGTAGCAACCGGGGAGGGTCAGCCCCAGCATTTT.

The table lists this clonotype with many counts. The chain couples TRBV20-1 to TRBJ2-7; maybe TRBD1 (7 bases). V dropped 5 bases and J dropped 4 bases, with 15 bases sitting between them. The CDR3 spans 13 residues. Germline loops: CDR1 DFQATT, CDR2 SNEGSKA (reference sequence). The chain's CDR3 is CSAPGQGGYEQYF. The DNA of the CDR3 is TGCAGTGCTCCAGGCCAGGGGGGATACGAGCAGTACTTC.

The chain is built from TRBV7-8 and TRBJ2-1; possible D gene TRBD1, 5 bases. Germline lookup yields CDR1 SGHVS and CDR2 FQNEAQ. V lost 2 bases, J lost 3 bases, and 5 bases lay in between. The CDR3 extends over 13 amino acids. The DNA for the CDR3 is TGTGCCAGCAGCTTACAGGGCTACAATGAGCAGTTCTTC. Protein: CASSLQGYNEQFF.

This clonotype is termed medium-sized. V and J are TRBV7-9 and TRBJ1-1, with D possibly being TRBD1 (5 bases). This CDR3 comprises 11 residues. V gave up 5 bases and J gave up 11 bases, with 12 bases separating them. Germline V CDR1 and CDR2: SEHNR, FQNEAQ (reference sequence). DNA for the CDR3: TGTGCCAGCAGCGGGACGGATTTGGCTTTCTTT. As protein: CASSGTDLAFF.

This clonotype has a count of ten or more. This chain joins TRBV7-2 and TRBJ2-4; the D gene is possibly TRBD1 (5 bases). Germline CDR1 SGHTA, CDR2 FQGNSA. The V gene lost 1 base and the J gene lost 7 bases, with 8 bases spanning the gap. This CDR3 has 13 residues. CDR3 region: CASSLGRDNIQYF. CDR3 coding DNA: TGTGCCAGCAGCTTAGGCAGGGATAACATTCAGTACTTC.

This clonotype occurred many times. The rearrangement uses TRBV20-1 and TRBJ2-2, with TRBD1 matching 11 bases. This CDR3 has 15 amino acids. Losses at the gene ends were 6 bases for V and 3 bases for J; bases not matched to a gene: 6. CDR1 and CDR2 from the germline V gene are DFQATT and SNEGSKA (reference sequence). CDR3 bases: TGCAGTGCCCCAGGACAGGGGGCGGACACCGGGGAGCTGTTTTTT. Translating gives CSAPGQGADTGELFF.

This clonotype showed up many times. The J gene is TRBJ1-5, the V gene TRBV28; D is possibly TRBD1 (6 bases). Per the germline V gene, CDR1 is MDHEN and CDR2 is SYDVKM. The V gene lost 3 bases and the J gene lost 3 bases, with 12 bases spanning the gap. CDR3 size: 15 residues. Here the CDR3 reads CASSFSGAYNQPQHF. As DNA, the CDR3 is TGTGCCAGCAGTTTTTCGGGGGCTTACAATCAGCCCCAGCATTTT.

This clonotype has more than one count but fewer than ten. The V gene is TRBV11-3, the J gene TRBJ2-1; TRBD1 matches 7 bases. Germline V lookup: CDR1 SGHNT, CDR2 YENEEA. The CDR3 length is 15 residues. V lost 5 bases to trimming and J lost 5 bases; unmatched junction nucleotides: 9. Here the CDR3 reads CASSRDRDSNNEQFF. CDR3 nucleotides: TGTGCCAGCAGCCGGGACAGAGATTCAAACAATGAGCAGTTCTTC.

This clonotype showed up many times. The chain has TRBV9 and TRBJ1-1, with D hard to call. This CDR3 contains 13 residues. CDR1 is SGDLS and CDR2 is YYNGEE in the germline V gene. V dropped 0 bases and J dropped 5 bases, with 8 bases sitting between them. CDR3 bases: TGTGCCAGCAGCGTAGGAGGAGAAACTGAAGCTTTCTTT. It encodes CASSVGGETEAFF.

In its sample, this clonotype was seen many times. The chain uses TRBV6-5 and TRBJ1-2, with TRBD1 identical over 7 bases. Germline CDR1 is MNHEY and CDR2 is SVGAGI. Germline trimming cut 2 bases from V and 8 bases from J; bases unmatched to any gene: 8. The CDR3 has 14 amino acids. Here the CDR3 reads CASSYGEGAGGYTF. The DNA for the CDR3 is TGTGCCAGCAGTTACGGGGAGGGGGCCGGGGGCTACACCTTC.

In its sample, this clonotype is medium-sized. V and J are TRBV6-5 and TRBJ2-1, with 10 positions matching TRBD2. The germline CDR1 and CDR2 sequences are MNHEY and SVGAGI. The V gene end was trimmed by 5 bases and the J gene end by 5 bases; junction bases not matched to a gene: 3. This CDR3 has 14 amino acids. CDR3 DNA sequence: TGTGCCAGCAGTGCTAGCGGGGGAAACAATGAGCAGTTCTTC. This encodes CASSASGGNNEQFF.

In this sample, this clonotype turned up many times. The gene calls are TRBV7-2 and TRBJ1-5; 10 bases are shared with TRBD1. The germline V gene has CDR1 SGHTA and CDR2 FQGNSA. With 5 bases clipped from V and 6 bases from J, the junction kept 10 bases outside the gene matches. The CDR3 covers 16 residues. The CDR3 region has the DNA TGTGCCAGCAGCGCGAGACAGGGGGCGTCCCTTCAGCCCCAGCATTTT. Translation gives CASSARQGASLQPQHF.

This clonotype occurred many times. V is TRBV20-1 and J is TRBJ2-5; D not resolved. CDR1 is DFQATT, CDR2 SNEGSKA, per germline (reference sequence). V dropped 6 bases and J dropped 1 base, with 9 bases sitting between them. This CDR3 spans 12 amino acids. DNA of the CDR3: TGCAGTGCGGCTAGGATCCAAGAGACCCAGTACTTC. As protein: CSAARIQETQYF.

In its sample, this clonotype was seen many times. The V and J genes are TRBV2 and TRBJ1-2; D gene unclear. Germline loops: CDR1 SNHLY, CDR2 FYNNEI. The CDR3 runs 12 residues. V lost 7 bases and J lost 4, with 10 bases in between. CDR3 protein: CASIREPYGYTF. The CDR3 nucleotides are TGTGCCAGCATCCGGGAACCCTATGGCTACACCTTC.

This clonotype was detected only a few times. This CDR3 is CASSFGTGDYEQYF. The CDR3 region has the DNA TGTGCCAGCAGCTTTGGGACAGGGGACTACGAGCAGTACTTC. V gene TRBV7-9 combines with J gene TRBJ2-7; 10 bases match TRBD1. The CDR3 has 14 amino acids. V was clipped by 3 bases and J by 3 bases; unmatched bases: 2. Germline V gene lookup returns CDR1 SEHNR and CDR2 FQNEAQ (reference sequence).

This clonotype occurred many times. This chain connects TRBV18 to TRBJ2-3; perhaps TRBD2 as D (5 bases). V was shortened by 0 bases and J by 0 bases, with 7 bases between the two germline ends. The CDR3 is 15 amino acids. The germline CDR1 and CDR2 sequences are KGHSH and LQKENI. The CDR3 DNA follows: TGTGCCAGCTCACCACCGGGAGCGAGCACAGATACGCAGTATTTT. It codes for CASSPPGASTDTQYF.

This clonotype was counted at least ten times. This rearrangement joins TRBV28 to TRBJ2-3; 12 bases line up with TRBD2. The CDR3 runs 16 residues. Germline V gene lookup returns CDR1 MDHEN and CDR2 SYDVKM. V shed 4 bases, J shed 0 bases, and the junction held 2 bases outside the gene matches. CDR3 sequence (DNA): TGTGCCAGCAGTTGGACTAGCGGGGTGAGCACAGATACGCAGTATTTT. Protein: CASSWTSGVSTDTQYF.

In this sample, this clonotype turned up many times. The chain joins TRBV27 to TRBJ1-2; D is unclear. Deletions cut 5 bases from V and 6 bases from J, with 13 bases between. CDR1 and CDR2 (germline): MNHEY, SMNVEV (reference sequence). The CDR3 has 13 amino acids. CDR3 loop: CASSTRSRDGYTF. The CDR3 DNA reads TGTGCCAGCAGTACCCGATCCCGTGATGGCTACACCTTC.

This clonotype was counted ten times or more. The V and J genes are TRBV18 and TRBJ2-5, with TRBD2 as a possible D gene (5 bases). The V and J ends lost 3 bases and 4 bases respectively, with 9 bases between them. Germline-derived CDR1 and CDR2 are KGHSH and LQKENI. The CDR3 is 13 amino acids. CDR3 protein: CASSPRAAETQYF. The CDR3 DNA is TGTGCCAGCTCACCCCGAGCGGCAGAGACCCAGTACTTC.

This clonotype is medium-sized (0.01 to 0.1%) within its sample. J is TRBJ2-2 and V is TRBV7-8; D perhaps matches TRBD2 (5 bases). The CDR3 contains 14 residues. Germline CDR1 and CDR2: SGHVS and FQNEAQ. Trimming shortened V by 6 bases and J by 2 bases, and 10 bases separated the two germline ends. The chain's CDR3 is CASRDEGNTGELFF. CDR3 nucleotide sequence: TGTGCCAGCAGAGACGAGGGTAACACCGGGGAGCTGTTTTTT.